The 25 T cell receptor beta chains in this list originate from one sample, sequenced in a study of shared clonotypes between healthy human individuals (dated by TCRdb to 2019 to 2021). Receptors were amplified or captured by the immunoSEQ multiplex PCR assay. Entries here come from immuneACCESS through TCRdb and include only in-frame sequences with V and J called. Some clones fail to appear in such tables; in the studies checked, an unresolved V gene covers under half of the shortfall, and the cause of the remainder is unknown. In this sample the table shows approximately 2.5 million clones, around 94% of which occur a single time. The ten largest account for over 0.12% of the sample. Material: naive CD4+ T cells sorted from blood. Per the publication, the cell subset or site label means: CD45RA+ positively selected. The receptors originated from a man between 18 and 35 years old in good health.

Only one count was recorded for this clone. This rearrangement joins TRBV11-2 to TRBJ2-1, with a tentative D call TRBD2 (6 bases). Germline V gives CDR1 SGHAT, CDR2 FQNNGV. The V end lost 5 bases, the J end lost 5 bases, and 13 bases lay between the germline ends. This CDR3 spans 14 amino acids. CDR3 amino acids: CASSPGTWDNEQFF. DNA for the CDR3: TGTGCCAGCAGCCCCGGGACTTGGGACAATGAGCAGTTCTTC. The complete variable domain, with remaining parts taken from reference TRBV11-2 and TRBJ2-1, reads EAGVAQSPRYKIIEKRQSVAFWCNPISGHATLYWYQQILGQGPKLLIQFQNNGVVDDSQLPKDRFSAERLKGVDSTLKIQPAKLEDSAVYLCASSPGTWDNEQFFGPGTRLTVL.

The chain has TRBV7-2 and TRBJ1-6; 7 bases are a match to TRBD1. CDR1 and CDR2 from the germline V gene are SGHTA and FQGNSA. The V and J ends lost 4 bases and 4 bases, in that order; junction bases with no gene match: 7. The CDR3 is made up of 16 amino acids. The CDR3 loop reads CASSSRDRTYNSPLHF. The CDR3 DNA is TGTGCCAGCAGCTCCAGGGACAGAACTTATAATTCACCCCTCCACTTT.

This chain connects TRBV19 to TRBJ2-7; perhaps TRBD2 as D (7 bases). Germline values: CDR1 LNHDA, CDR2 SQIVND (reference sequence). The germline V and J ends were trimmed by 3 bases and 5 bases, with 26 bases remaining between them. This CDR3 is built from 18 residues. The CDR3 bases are TGTGCCAGTAGTATGGCGGCTATAGGGGGGGCCAAGAGGAACGAGCAGTACTTC. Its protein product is CASSMAAIGGAKRNEQYF.

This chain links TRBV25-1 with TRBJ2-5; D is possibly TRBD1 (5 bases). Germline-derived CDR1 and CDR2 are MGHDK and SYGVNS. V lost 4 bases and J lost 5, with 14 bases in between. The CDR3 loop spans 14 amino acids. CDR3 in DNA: TGTGCCAGCAGTGGATCCCAGGGCGCCGAGACCCAGTACTTC. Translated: CASSGSQGAETQYF.

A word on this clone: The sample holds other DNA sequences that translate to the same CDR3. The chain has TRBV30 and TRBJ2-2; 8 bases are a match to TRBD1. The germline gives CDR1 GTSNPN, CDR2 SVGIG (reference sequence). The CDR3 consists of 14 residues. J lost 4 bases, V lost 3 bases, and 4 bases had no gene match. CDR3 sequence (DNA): TGTGCCTGGAGATTAACAGGGGGCACCGGGGAGCTGTTTTTT. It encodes CAWRLTGGTGELFF.

The CDR3 DNA sequence: TGTGCCAGCAGCCAATGGGCCGCTAACTATGGCTACACCTTC. Translating gives CASSQWAANYGYTF. The chain employs TRBV9 and TRBJ1-2, with D unclear. Trimming cost V 4 bases and J 0 bases, with 10 bases left between them. Germline values: CDR1 SGDLS, CDR2 YYNGEE. The length of the CDR3 is 14 residues.

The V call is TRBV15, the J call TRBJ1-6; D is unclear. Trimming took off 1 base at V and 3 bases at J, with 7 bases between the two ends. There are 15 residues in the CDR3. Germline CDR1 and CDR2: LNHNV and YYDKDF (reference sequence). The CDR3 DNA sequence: TGTGCCACCAGCAGAGTCGAAAGCTATAATTCACCCCTCCACTTT. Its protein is CATSRVESYNSPLHF. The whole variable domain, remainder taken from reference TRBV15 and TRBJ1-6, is DAMVIQNPRYQVTQFGKPVTLSCSQTLNHNVMYWYQQKSSQAPKLLFHYYDKDFNNEADTPDNFQSRRPNTSFCFLDIRSPGLGDTAMYLCATSRVESYNSPLHFGNGTRLTVT.

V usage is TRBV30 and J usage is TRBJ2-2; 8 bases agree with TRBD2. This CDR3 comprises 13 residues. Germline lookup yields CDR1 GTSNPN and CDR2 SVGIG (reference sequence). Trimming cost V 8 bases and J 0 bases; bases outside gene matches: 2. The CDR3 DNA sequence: TGTGCCGCGGGGGGTGCGAACACCGGGGAGCTGTTTTTT. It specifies CAAGGANTGELFF.

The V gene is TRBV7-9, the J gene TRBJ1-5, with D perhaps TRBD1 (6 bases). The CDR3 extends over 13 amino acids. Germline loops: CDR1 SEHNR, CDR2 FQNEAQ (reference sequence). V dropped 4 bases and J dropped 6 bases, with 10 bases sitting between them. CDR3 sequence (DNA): TGTGCCAGCAGCTCGGACAGAGCTCAGCCCCAGCATTTT. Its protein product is CASSSDRAQPQHF.

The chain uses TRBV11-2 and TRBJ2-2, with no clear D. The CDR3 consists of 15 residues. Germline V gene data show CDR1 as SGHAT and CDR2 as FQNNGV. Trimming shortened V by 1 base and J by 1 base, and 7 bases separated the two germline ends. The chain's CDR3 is CASSLGHKNTGELFF. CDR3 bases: TGTGCCAGCAGCTTAGGACACAAGAACACCGGGGAGCTGTTTTTT.

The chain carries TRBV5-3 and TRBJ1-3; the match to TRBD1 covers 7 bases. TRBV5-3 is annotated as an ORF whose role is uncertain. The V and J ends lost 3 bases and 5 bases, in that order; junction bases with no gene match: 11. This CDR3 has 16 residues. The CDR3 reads CARSSNRGPGRNTIYF. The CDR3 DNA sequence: TGTGCCAGAAGCTCAAACAGGGGACCCGGGAGAAACACCATATATTTT.

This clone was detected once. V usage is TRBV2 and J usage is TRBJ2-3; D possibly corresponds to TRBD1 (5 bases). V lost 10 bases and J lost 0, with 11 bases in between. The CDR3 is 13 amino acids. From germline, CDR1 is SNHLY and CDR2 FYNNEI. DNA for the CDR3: TGTGCCACAGGGTGGGGTAGCACAGATACGCAGTATTTT. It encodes CATGWGSTDTQYF.

The CDR3 sequence is CASSQDLKVSSYNEQFF. The CDR3 nucleotides read TGCGCCAGCAGCCAAGATCTGAAAGTGAGCTCCTACAATGAGCAGTTCTTC. V gene TRBV4-1 combines with J gene TRBJ2-1, with D unclear. Trimming shortened V by 0 bases and J by 0 bases, and 12 bases separated the two germline ends. Germline assignment: CDR1 MGHRA and CDR2 YSYEKL. The CDR3 sequence is 17 residues long.

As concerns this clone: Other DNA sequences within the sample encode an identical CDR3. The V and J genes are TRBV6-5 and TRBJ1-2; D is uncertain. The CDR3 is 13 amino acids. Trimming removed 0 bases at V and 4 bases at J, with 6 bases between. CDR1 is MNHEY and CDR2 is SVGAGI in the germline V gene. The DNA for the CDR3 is TGTGCCAGCAGTTACTCGGCCGCCTATGGCTACACCTTC. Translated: CASSYSAAYGYTF.

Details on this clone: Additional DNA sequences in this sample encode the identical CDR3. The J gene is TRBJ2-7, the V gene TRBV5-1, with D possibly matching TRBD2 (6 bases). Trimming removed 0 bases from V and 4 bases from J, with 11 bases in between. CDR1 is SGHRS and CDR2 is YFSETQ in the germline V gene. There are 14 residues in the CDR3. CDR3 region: CASSLDGGSYEQYF. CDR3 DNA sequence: TGCGCCAGCAGCTTGGACGGAGGGTCGTACGAGCAGTACTTC.

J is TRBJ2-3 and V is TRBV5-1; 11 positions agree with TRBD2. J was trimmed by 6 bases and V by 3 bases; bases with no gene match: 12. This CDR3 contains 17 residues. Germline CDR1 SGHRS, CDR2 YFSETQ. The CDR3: CASSSRSGTSGSDTQYF. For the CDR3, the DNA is TGCGCCAGCAGCTCGAGGAGTGGGACTAGCGGTTCTGATACGCAGTATTTT.

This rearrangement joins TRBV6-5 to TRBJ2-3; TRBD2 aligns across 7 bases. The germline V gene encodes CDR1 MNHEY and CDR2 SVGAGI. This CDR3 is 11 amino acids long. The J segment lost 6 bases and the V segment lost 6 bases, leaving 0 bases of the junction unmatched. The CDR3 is CASRGGDTQYF. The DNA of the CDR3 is TGTGCCAGCAGGGGAGGGGATACGCAGTATTTT.

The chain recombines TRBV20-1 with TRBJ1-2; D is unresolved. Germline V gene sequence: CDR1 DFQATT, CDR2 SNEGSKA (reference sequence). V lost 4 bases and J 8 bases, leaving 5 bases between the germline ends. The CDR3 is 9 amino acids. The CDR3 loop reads CSATEGYTF. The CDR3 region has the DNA TGCAGTGCTACTGAAGGCTACACCTTC.

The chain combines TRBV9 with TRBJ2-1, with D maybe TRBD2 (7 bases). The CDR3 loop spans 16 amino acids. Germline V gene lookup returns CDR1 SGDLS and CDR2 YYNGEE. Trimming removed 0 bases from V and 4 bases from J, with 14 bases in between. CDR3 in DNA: TGTGCCAGCAGCGTAGTGGGGGGGCAACAGTACAATGAGCAGTTCTTC. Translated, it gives CASSVVGGQQYNEQFF.

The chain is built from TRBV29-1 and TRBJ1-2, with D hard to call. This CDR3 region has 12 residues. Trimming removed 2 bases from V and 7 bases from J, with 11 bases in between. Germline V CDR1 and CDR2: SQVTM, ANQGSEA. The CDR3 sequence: CSVEYQASGYTF. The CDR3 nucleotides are TGCAGCGTTGAATATCAGGCATCTGGCTACACCTTC.

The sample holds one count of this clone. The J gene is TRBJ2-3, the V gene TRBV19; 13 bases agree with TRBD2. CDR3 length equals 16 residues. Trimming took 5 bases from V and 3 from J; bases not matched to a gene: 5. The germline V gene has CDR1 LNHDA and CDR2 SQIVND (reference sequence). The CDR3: CASSGLGLAGTDTQYF. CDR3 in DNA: TGTGCCAGTAGTGGATTGGGACTAGCGGGAACAGATACGCAGTATTTT.

The CDR3 nucleotides read TGCGCCAGCAGCTTGGATGGACAGGGGCGCTACGAGCAGTACTTC. This sequence encodes CASSLDGQGRYEQYF. This sequence joins TRBV5-1 and TRBJ2-5; 9 bases are a match to TRBD1. The J call may be mistaken, given a closer DNA end match to TRBJ2-7. In germline, CDR1 is SGHRS, CDR2 YFSETQ. This CDR3 region has 15 residues.

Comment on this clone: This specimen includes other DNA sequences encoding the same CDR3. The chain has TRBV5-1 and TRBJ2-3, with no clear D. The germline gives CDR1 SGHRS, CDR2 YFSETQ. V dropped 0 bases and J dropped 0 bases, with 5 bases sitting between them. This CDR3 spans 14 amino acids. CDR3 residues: CASSLATSTDTQYF. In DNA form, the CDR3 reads TGCGCCAGCAGCTTGGCGACTAGCACAGATACGCAGTATTTT.

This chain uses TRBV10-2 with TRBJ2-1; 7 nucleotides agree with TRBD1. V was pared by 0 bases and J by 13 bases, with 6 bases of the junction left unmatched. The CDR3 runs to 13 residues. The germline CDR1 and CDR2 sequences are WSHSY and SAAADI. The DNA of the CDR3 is TGCGCCAGCAGTGAGTCTCCGGGACAGCCCCAGTTCTTC. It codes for CASSESPGQPQFF.

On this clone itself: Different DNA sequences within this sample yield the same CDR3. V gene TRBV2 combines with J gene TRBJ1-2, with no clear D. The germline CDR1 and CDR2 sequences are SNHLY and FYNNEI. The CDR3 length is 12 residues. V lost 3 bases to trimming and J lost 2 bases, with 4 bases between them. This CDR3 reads CASSDRNYGYTF. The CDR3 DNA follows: TGTGCCAGCAGTGACAGGAACTATGGCTACACCTTC.